This T cell receptor (beta chain) was captured in a study of blood T cell repertoires in COVID-19. Germline V gives CDR1 GTSNPN, CDR2 SVGIG (reference sequence). This CDR3 has 14 residues. Germline trimming cut 5 bases from V and 7 bases from J; bases unmatched to any gene: 11. Measured with immunoSEQ multiplex PCR; TCRdb has only the in-frame clones, and not every one. The data show 200,000 to 250,000 clones, approximately 85% seen once. In assigning cohorts, the study relied on participant-reported clinical history. This rearrangement joins TRBV30 to TRBJ1-2, with 9 bases matching TRBD1. This clonotype was sampled from a woman aged 45-59 years with acute COVID-19. Material for sequencing was PBMCs or T cells enriched from blood (not recorded which). The CDR3 bases are TGTGCCTGGGCCCCAAACAGGGGGCAGAGTGGCTACACCTTC. Amino acid sequence: CAWAPNRGQSGYTF.